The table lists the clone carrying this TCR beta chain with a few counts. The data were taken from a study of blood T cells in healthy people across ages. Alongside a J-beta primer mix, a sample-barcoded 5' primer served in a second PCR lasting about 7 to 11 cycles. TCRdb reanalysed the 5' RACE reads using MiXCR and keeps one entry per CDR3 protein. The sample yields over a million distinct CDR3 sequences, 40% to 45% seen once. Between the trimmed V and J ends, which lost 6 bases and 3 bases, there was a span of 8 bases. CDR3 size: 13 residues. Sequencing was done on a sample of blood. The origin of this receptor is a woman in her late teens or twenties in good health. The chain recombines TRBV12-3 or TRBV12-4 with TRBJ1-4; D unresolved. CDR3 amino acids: CASSLLSNEKLFF. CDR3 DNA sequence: TGTGCCAGCAGCTTATTGTCTAATGAAAAACTGTTTTTT.